This TCR beta chain was recovered during a study of blood T cells in healthy people across ages. Study findings and constraints: Compared with aged donors, long-lived donors showed fewer expanded clones, suggesting selection. PBMC samples, being unsorted, prevented any conclusive comparison of naive and antigen-experienced cells.

A sample-barcoded 5' primer and a J-beta primer mix were used in a second PCR of roughly 7 to 11 cycles. One entry per CDR3 protein results from TCRdb running MiXCR on the 5' RACE reads. The sample includes approximately 1.5 million distinct CDR3 sequences, roughly a third of them seen just once. This clonotype was recorded once. The antigen remains undetermined. Germline V gene lookup returns CDR1 DFQATT and CDR2 SNEGSKA (reference sequence). Trimming pared 0 bases from V and 3 bases from J, leaving 8 bases between. The CDR3 has 13 residues. Sequenced sample: blood. The chain combines TRBV20-1 with TRBJ1-1; D gene uncertain. This receptor was obtained from a woman younger than 45 in good health. CDR3 bases: TGCAGTGCTAGAGAAGGGAAAGACACTGAAGCTTTCTTT. Its protein product is CSAREGKDTEAFF.